This T cell receptor beta chain was sequenced in a study of cytomegalovirus exposure and HLA in healthy donors. Findings and caveats of the study: Later on, analysis showed that most CMV-associated TCR beta chains appeared to be HLA-restricted. In an earlier analysis, most TCR beta V segments were productive about 87% or about 30% of the time. When the data were analyzed later, several of the most significant clusters appeared to be linked to common viral pathogens.

The germline V gene has CDR1 KGHSH and CDR2 LQKENI. V lost 6 bases, J lost 1 base, and 3 bases lay in between. The length of the CDR3 is 11 residues. This clone was seen once. Its cognate antigen is unknown. The PCR had 60 Vbeta and 13 Jbeta primers. This table comes from immunoSEQ multiplex PCR, and its TCRdb copy is limited to in-frame clones, with some not included. The top ten hold about 3.1% of the sample, which has about 140,000 clones, 70% to 80% seen once. The clonotype was recovered from a female donor in good health and CMV-seronegative. Sequencing was carried out using PBMCs. The rearrangement joins TRBV18 to TRBJ2-5, with D hard to call. The CDR3 coding sequence is TGTGCCAGCTCCTTCCAAGAGACCCAGTACTTC. Protein sequence: CASSFQETQYF.